The source of this T cell receptor (beta chain) is a study of cytomegalovirus exposure and HLA in healthy donors. The wider study: HLA-typed donors contributed 80 million to 85 million unique TCRs, which were held in an early data release. Clustering assigned about 76% of the approximately 400 genotyped donors to the Caucasian-associated ancestry cluster. Whole-study results and caveats: For most TCR beta V segments, an earlier analysis put the productive rate at about 90% or about 30% of the time.

A word on this clone: Its antigen is currently unknown.

PCR used 60 Vbeta primers and 13 Jbeta primers. Assay: immunoSEQ multiplex PCR; the TCRdb copy retains only in-frame clones and omits some. The profile covers almost 65,000 clones, with under 85% appearing a single time and roughly 5% taken by the ten largest. Germline loops: CDR1 LGHNA, CDR2 YSLEER. The length of the CDR3 is 14 residues. V was shortened by 0 bases and J by 9 bases, with 12 bases between the two germline ends. What was sequenced was PBMCs. V is TRBV4-3 and J is TRBJ2-1, with D perhaps TRBD1 (6 bases). The receptor was derived from a male donor in good health and CMV-seropositive. The CDR3 here is CASSQDRGVSEQFF. CDR3 nucleotide sequence: TGCGCCAGCAGCCAAGACAGGGGAGTTAGTGAGCAGTTCTTC.